A few counts support the clone carrying this T cell receptor beta chain. The sample is drawn from a study of human T cells and chemical hapten exposure. Turning to the study itself: Minor volume differences among pooled libraries chiefly drove per-sample TCR yield variation.

The authors' total RNA extraction used unfractionated whole blood. TCRdb reanalysed the 5' RACE reads using MiXCR and keeps one entry per CDR3 protein. The sample has tens of thousands of distinct CDR3 sequences; approximately 7.7% are singletons. This clonotype originated in a male donor in good health.

The CDR3 is CSARDQAGVSVQTQYF. Written as DNA, the CDR3 is TGCAGTGCTAGAGATCAAGCGGGAGTTTCGGTCCAGACCCAGTACTTC. The chain joins TRBV20-1 to TRBJ2-5; TRBD2 matches 8 bases. Germline values: CDR1 DFQATT, CDR2 SNEGSKA (reference sequence). CDR3 length equals 16 residues. With 0 bases clipped from V and 6 bases from J, the junction kept 12 bases outside the gene matches.